This T cell receptor (beta chain) was observed in a study of T cell responses to AZD1222 COVID-19 vaccine. Points from the study as a whole: Repertoires were obtained only post-peak T cell response. Seropositive at baseline were only a handful of AZD1222 recipients. Clonal diversity was possibly underestimated; the donors were predominantly white British and more often female. Spike-spanning, vaccine-associated CD4 TCRs were dominant at 160-218 and 743-854.

The germline V gene has CDR1 MNHEY and CDR2 SVGAGI. CDR3 length: 15 residues. Trimming removed 6 bases from V and 2 bases from J; junction bases left unmatched: 7. About this clone itself: Its target is unknown.

Measured with immunoSEQ multiplex PCR; TCRdb has only the in-frame clones, and not every one. The repertoire holds 150,000 to 160,000 clones, with 87% as singletons. Sequences were derived from peripheral blood, sampled 28 days after the second AZD1222 dose. The chain has TRBV6-5 and TRBJ2-3; 8 nucleotides line up with TRBD2. This sequence originates from an adult who received the AZD1222 COVID-19 vaccine. In nucleotides, the CDR3 is TGTGCCAGCAGACCGGGAGCGGGAGTCACAGATACGCAGTATTTT. It yields the protein CASRPGAGVTDTQYF.